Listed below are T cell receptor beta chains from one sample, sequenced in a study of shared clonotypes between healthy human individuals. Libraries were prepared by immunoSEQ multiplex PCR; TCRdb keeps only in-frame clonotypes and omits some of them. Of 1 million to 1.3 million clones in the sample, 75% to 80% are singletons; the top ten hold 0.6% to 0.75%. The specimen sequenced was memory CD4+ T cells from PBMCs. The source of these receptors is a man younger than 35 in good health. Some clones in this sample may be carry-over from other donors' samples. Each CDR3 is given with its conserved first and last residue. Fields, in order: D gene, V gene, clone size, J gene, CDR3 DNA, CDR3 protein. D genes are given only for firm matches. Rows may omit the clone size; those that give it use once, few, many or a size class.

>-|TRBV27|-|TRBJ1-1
TGTGCCAGCAGTTTACTCCGGACAGTTAGAGCAAACACTGAAGCTTTCTTT
CASSLLRTVRANTEAFF
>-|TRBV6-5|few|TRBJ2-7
TGTGCCAGCATCTCCCCGGGTGGCGAGCAGTACTTC
CASISPGGEQYF
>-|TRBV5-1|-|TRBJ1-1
TGCGCCAGCAGCTTAGGGTTGCAGGACACTGAAGCTTTCTTT
CASSLGLQDTEAFF
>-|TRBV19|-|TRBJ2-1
TGTGCCAGTAGTACCGGGACCCCGACCTCCTACAATGAGCAGTTCTTC
CASSTGTPTSYNEQFF
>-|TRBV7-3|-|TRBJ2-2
TGTGCCAGCAGCTTACAGGGAAGGACCGGGGAGCTGTTTTTT
CASSLQGRTGELFF
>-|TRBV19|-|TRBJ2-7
TGTGCCAGTAGTACTCAGAGCCGGGGGTACGAGCAGTACTTC
CASSTQSRGYEQYF
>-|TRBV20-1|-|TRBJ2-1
TGCAGTGCTAGGTCCGGCGTCTTGCAGTTCTTC
CSARSGVLQFF
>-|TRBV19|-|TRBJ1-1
TGTGCCACCCTCGAATCTGAAGCTTTCTTT
CATLESEAFF
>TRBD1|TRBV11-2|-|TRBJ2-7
TGTGCCAGCAGCACAAGGCGACAGGGGACGTACGAGCAGTACTTC
CASSTRRQGTYEQYF
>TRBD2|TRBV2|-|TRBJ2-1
TGTGCCAGCAGTGCGGAGGGACTAGTTCAGTTCTTC
CASSAEGLVQFF
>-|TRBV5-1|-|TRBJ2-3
TGCGCCAGCAGCTTGGTGTTACAAAGCACAGATACGCAGTATTTT
CASSLVLQSTDTQYF
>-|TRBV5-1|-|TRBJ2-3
TGCGCCAGCAGCTTGGGTCTGGCGGGGCCAGATACGCAGTATTTT
CASSLGLAGPDTQYF